The 4 T cell receptor beta chains presented below share a single source sample, sequenced in a study of blood T cell dynamics during melanoma immunotherapy. Time point meaning: week 3, after first cycle of checkpoint inhibitor. The assay was immunoSEQ multiplex PCR, and TCRdb's table has in-frame clones only and misses some. The sample gives more than 13,000 clones, roughly nine tenths of which show up once; 0.7% to 0.95% is in the top ten. This material consisted of blood, taken from a patient treated with checkpoint blockade. The source of these receptors is a human donor with melanoma.

The chain has TRBV5-4 and TRBJ2-3, with 9 bases identical to TRBD2. The germline CDR1 and CDR2 sequences are SGHNT and YYREEE (reference sequence). The J segment lost 7 bases and the V segment lost 9 bases, leaving 9 bases of the junction unmatched. There are 13 residues in the CDR3. CDR3 DNA: TGTGCCACCGGCGGGAGGGCCGACAATACGCAGTATTTT. Its protein is CATGGRADNTQYF.

V and J are TRBV7-9 and TRBJ2-3; D is perhaps TRBD2 (6 bases). V shed 5 bases and J shed 4 bases, with 13 bases lying between them. The CDR3 has 14 residues. The germline CDR1 and CDR2 sequences are SEHNR and FQNEAQ (reference sequence). The CDR3 is CASSPSSSADTQYF. CDR3 in DNA: TGTGCCAGCAGCCCGAGTTCTAGCGCAGATACGCAGTATTTT.

The rearrangement joins TRBV11-3 to TRBJ2-3; possible D gene TRBD2, 5 bases. The V and J ends lost 0 bases and 1 base respectively, with 8 bases between them. The CDR3 has 15 amino acids. Germline values: CDR1 SGHNT, CDR2 YENEEA. The CDR3 DNA reads TGTGCCAGCAGCTTAGATGAGGGCCGCACAGATACGCAGTATTTT. Residues: CASSLDEGRTDTQYF. The full variable domain, in which reference TRBV11-3 and TRBJ2-3 provide the parts outside the CDR3, is EAGVVQSPRYKIIEKKQPVAFWCNPISGHNTLYWYLQNLGQGPELLIRYENEEAVDDSQLPKDRFSAERLKGVDSTLKIQPAELGDSAVYLCASSLDEGRTDTQYFGPGTRLTVL.

The chain carries TRBV15 and TRBJ1-1; TRBD1 aligns across 9 bases. This CDR3 contains 17 residues. Germline V gives CDR1 LNHNV, CDR2 YYDKDF (reference sequence). V was clipped by 4 bases and J by 4 bases; unmatched bases: 13. CDR3 nucleotide sequence: TGTGCCACCAGCACTGGACAGGGGATGTTGGGTGGCACTGAAGCTTTCTTT. It translates to CATSTGQGMLGGTEAFF.